The subject of this entry is one TCR beta chain. The data were taken from a study of blood T cell repertoires in COVID-19. Study details: T cells, B-cell-depleted T cells, or PBMCs supplied cDNA or gDNA.

CDR3 length: 15 residues. Trimming left V 6 bases short and J 1 base short, with 15 bases between. Germline V gene data show CDR1 as SNHLY and CDR2 as FYNNEI. Authors' analysis steps: Reference gene primer amplification yielded estimated nucleated cell counts. Produced via immunoSEQ multiplex PCR; TCRdb's table is partial and in-frame only. For V, J and clone size, that table is used; D and trimming come from the DNA. This table has about 260,000 clones, approximately 88% appearing once. The chain couples TRBV2 to TRBJ1-1; possibly TRBD1 for D (5 bases). The sequencing input was peripheral blood. This TCR came from a human donor in a cohort sampled during active COVID-19. CDR3 protein: CASRRGDGRNTEAFF. The CDR3 bases are TGTGCCAGCAGGCGGGGGGATGGCAGGAACACTGAAGCTTTCTTT.